This T cell receptor beta chain was captured in a study of PD-1 blockade in classical Hodgkin lymphoma. Specified time point: newly diagnosed, previously untreated cHL patient sample. Starting with thawed PBMCs, CD4+ T cells were purified by magnetic negative selection. Here immunoSEQ multiplex PCR was the method, and the copy in TCRdb shows in-frame clones only, minus some. Of 18,000 or so clones listed, roughly four fifths are singletons. J gave up 4 bases and V 5 bases, and 5 bases lay outside the gene matches. CDR1 is SEHNR and CDR2 is FQNEAQ in the germline V gene (reference sequence). This CDR3 region has 14 residues.

The rearrangement joins TRBV7-9 to TRBJ1-2; the match to TRBD1 covers 9 bases. The TCR comes from a human donor with classical Hodgkin lymphoma. Sequencing was performed on CD4+ T cells from blood. The CDR3 DNA sequence: TGTGCCAGCAGCGCGGGACAGGGAAGCTATGGCTACACCTTC. It yields the protein CASSAGQGSYGYTF.